This T cell receptor (beta chain) was recovered during a study of blood T cell repertoires in COVID-19 (dated by TCRdb to about 2020). Regarding the research as a whole: Samples from collaborators originated in the United States, Italy and Spain and spanned both the acute and convalescent phases of COVID-19. The prospective study material was composed of cDNA or gDNA derived from T cells, B-cell-depleted T cells, or PBMCs. Subjects who had been exposed to COVID-19, were actively infected with it, or had recovered from it provided the deeply sampled blood TCRbeta repertoires that made up the dataset. The repertoires were released in a freely available public database meant as a resource for research on the immune response to SARS-CoV-2. Samples were obtained from the ongoing ImmuneRACE study (first 160 participants) and from 1,200 or so subjects provided by 6 global collaborators. Nearly every sample came with metadata listing a de-identified subject ID, COVID-19 status, age in years and sex. Where available, HLA class I and class II types were obtained from metadata supplied by the sample provider rather than from assay-based typing. General conclusions and limits of the study: How much clinical and demographic metadata was included differed by source and by participant, and the metadata was provided uncurated.

Enrolling through a virtual design, the prospective study's participants ranged in age from roughly 18 to 90 years and lived across roughly 24 United States geographic areas. To assign participants to cohorts, the prospective study relied on clinical history that participants themselves reported in a screening survey and a study questionnaire. A participant counted as exposed if, within 2 weeks of entering the study, that participant had been in contact with someone who had a PCR-confirmed or clinician-diagnosed COVID-19 case. Each participant in the prospective study had whole blood, serum and a nasopharyngeal or oropharyngeal swab collected by mobile phlebotomists. Additional blood draws and questionnaires over an approximately 2-month period could optionally be provided by prospective study participants. Before DNA extraction, prospective study blood samples were shipped either frozen or at room temperature.

At the junction V is shortened by 4 bases and J by 2 bases; bases outside the gene matches: 2. From cysteine to phenylalanine, the CDR3 is 13 amino acids long. The retained sequence is limited to the CDR3, 39 bases, with the frame set at the first base. The germline V gene supplies CDR1 MGHRA and CDR2 YSYEKL. The immunoSEQ Assay, a bias-controlled multiplex PCR, was used to amplify TCRbeta CDR3 regions from genomic DNA. The source study handled its data this way. Within the assay, amplification of reference gene primers was used to estimate how many nucleated cells each sample contained. To quantify the absolute abundance of each unique TCRbeta CDR3 rearrangement, sequence reads were collapsed and filtered. For each sample, productive Simpson clonality was calculated as the square root of Simpson's diversity index across productive rearrangements. The immuneACCESS repertoire file appears here via TCRdb, limited to in-frame rearrangements. These files lack a portion of the clones; in checked studies, under half of the deficit traces to unresolved V genes, and the cause of the others is not known. Clone size and the V and J calls come from that table; the DNA yielded D and trimming. This sample comprises fewer than 250,000 clones, 90% of them detected only once. The top ten clonotypes cover about 15% of the sample.

This clone was counted a single time. Its antigen is still unknown. Base-call qualities are not available, and no considerably larger clone is one nucleotide away. Sequencing input: PBMCs or T cells enriched from blood (not recorded which). This TCR was sampled from a man aged 25 to 40 who had been exposed to COVID-19. The rearrangement joined TRBV4-1 to TRBJ2-7, and 7 bases in between align with TRBD2. The DNA sequence is given as TGCGCCAGCAGCCCTACTAGCGCCTACGAGCAGTACTTC. Translation gives CASSPTSAYEQYF.